The clone carrying this TCR beta chain was seen repeatedly, ten times or more. Antigen specificity is unknown. These data are taken from a study of shared clonotypes between healthy human individuals. Turning to the study itself: Per donor, three plates held CD4 naive cells, three held CD4 memory, two held CD8 naive and one held CD8 memory.

Several immunoSEQ 96-well plates shared each subset's DNA, each plate a replicate. Replicate PCRs from sorted subsets contained roughly 220 ng DNA, which is approximately 30,000 T cell genomes. TCRdb keeps only in-frame clones here, not all; method: immunoSEQ multiplex PCR. The table lists about 980,000 clones, over 60% of them singletons. V was clipped by 5 bases and J by 7 bases; unmatched bases: 16. The germline V gene has CDR1 SEHNR and CDR2 FQNEAQ (reference sequence). The CDR3 has 16 amino acids. Findings and limits, study-wide: Rarefaction analysis demonstrated incomplete sorted-subset sequencing notwithstanding large depth.

The specimen sequenced was memory CD4+ T cells sorted from blood. Subset: CD45RA-negative fraction. The receptor was derived from a man aged 18 to 29 in good health. This chain connects TRBV7-9 to TRBJ1-2, with 7 nucleotides matching TRBD1. CDR3 region: CASSVTGTVGDFGYTF. CDR3 sequence (DNA): TGTGCCAGCAGCGTCACCGGGACAGTGGGCGATTTTGGCTACACCTTC.